One and the same sample provided the 17 T cell receptor beta chains below, sequenced in a study of cytotoxic CD8 clonotypes in ibrutinib-treated CLL. Here immunoSEQ multiplex PCR was the method, and the copy in TCRdb shows in-frame clones only, minus some. The sample holds around 70,000 clones, about nine tenths seen once. The material was PBMCs, obtained after 12 months of ibrutinib treatment. The receptors were gathered from a human donor with chronic lymphocytic leukemia.

This chain uses TRBV5-1 with TRBJ2-7; the D is unclear. V lost 4 bases and J lost 2, with 19 bases in between. Germline V CDR1 and CDR2: SGHRS, YFSETQ. This CDR3 is built from 16 residues. This CDR3 reads CASSPSTSTSPYEQYF. The CDR3 bases are TGCGCCAGCAGCCCTAGTACGTCGACATCTCCCTACGAGCAGTACTTC.

V and J are TRBV28 and TRBJ1-1; D is perhaps TRBD1 (5 bases). This CDR3 is built from 13 residues. Trimming left V 5 bases short and J 6 bases short, with 13 bases between. The germline V gene has CDR1 MDHEN and CDR2 SYDVKM. The CDR3 region is CASSRNRYAEAFF. The CDR3 DNA follows: TGTGCCAGCAGTCGGAACAGGTATGCTGAAGCTTTCTTT. The full variable domain, rest sourced from reference TRBV28 and TRBJ1-1, is DVKVTQSSRYLVKRTGEKVFLECVQDMDHENMFWYRQDPGLGLRLIYFSYDVKMKEKGDIPEGYSVSREKKERFSLILESASTNQTSMYLCASSRNRYAEAFFGQGTRLTVV.

This clone was detected only a few times. The V gene is TRBV4-2, the J gene TRBJ2-5; D ambiguous. The CDR3 covers 16 residues. In germline, CDR1 is LGHNA, CDR2 YNFKEQ. Trimming pared 0 bases from V and 5 bases from J, leaving 16 bases between. This CDR3 reads CASSQEMLSARETQYF. The CDR3 nucleotides read TGTGCCAGCAGCCAAGAGATGTTGTCAGCACGGGAGACCCAGTACTTC.

The chain carries TRBV18 and TRBJ1-3; TRBD1 aligns across 8 bases. Germline CDR1 KGHSH, CDR2 LQKENI. V was clipped by 6 bases and J by 4 bases; unmatched bases: 8. CDR3 length: 15 residues. This CDR3 reads CASSKTGVAGNTIYF. CDR3 DNA: TGTGCCAGCTCTAAGACAGGGGTGGCCGGAAACACCATATATTTT.

This clone was recorded a few times. This chain connects TRBV10-3 to TRBJ1-1, with D hard to call. CDR3 length: 14 amino acids. Germline V CDR1 and CDR2: ENHRY, SYGVKD. Trimming took 0 bases from V and 8 from J, leaving 13 bases between them. CDR3 sequence: CAISESGSAGEAFF. The CDR3 DNA sequence: TGTGCCATCAGTGAGTCGGGCTCGGCGGGAGAAGCTTTCTTT.

This chain joins TRBV7-9 and TRBJ1-1; 10 positions agree with TRBD1. Germline CDR1 and CDR2: SEHNR and FQNEAQ (reference sequence). There are 17 residues in the CDR3. Germline trimming cut 3 bases from V and 3 bases from J; bases unmatched to any gene: 10. CDR3 nucleotides: TGTGCCAGCAGCTTCGTCCCGGGACAGGGGTTGGACACTGAAGCTTTCTTT. It is translated as CASSFVPGQGLDTEAFF.

The rearrangement uses TRBV27 and TRBJ2-1; 7 bases are shared with TRBD2. CDR1 MNHEY and CDR2 SMNVEV come from the germline V gene (reference sequence). Trimming at V came to 1 base and at J to 8 bases, leaving 2 bases not matched to a gene. The CDR3 has 13 residues. The CDR3 protein is CASSLWGGHEQFF. CDR3 DNA sequence: TGTGCCAGCAGTTTATGGGGAGGGCATGAGCAGTTCTTC.

The CDR3 nucleotides read TGCAGCGTAGACTCTGGAAACACCATATATTTT. Amino acids: CSVDSGNTIYF. The chain is built from TRBV29-1 and TRBJ1-3, with unresolved D. CDR1 SQVTM and CDR2 ANQGSEA come from the germline V gene. The CDR3 length is 11 residues. V lost 6 bases to trimming and J lost 0 bases, with 3 bases between them.

The chain uses TRBV7-9 and TRBJ2-7, with 9 bases matching TRBD2. CDR3 size: 15 residues. CDR1 SEHNR and CDR2 FQNEAQ come from the germline V gene (reference sequence). J lost 2 bases, V lost 5 bases, and 7 bases had no gene match. The CDR3 sequence: CASSNQGGRAYEQYF. CDR3 nucleotide sequence: TGTGCCAGCAGCAATCAAGGCGGGAGGGCCTACGAGCAGTACTTC.

The CDR3 DNA sequence: TGTGCCAGCACGCTAGGACAGGGACCCCAGCCCCAGCATTTT. Translating it yields CASTLGQGPQPQHF. J is TRBJ1-5 and V is TRBV6-1; 8 bases fit TRBD1. The CDR3 has 14 amino acids. Trimming removed 7 bases from V and 7 bases from J; junction bases left unmatched: 9. The V gene's germline CDR1 is MNHNS and CDR2 SASEGT.

The chain joins TRBV11-1 to TRBJ2-1; weak D call: TRBD1 (6 bases). The V gene lost 2 bases and the J gene lost 10 bases, with 9 bases spanning the gap. The CDR3 is 12 amino acids. Per the germline V gene, CDR1 is SGHAT and CDR2 is FQDESV (reference sequence). The CDR3 coding sequence is TGTGCCAGCAGCTTACCAGGGGTCGAGCAGTTCTTC. Amino acids: CASSLPGVEQFF. Filled out from reference TRBV11-1 and TRBJ2-1, the complete variable domain reads EAEVAQSPRYKITEKSQAVAFWCDPISGHATLYWYRQILGQGPELLVQFQDESVVDDSQLPKDRFSAERLKGVDSTLKIQPAELGDSAMYLCASSLPGVEQFFGPGTRLTVL.

The chain couples TRBV28 to TRBJ2-5; D uncertain. Germline values: CDR1 MDHEN, CDR2 SYDVKM. Trimming removed 7 bases from V and 1 base from J, with 22 bases in between. This CDR3 has 17 amino acids. The CDR3, as DNA: TGTGCCAGCACCATCACGGGCCGGCCGAGGCCCCAAGAGACCCAGTACTTC. Amino acids: CASTITGRPRPQETQYF. The full variable domain, in which reference TRBV28 and TRBJ2-5 provide the parts outside the CDR3, is DVKVTQSSRYLVKRTGEKVFLECVQDMDHENMFWYRQDPGLGLRLIYFSYDVKMKEKGDIPEGYSVSREKKERFSLILESASTNQTSMYLCASTITGRPRPQETQYFGPGTRLLVL.

The chain is built from TRBV6-6 and TRBJ2-7; D could derive from TRBD1 or TRBD2 (5 bases each). The CDR3 consists of 14 residues. Germline CDR1 MNHNY, CDR2 SVGAGI (reference sequence). Trimming cost V 4 bases and J 2 bases, with 12 bases left between them. The CDR3 nucleotides read TGTGCCAGCAGTTTCGGGACCCAAGCCTACGAGCAGTACTTC. Its translation: CASSFGTQAYEQYF.

This chain joins TRBV9 and TRBJ1-4; TRBD1 aligns across 9 bases. Germline-derived CDR1 and CDR2 are SGDLS and YYNGEE. The length of the CDR3 is 16 residues. V was pared by 1 base and J by 8 bases, with 9 bases of the junction left unmatched. This chain's CDR3 is CASSVSTGGGGEKLFF. CDR3 sequence (DNA): TGTGCCAGCAGCGTATCGACAGGGGGAGGCGGAGAAAAACTGTTTTTT. The full variable domain, with the rest looked up from reference TRBV9 and TRBJ1-4, is DSGVTQTPKHLITATGQRVTLRCSPRSGDLSVYWYQQSLDQGLQFLIQYYNGEERAKGNILERFSAQQFPDLHSELNLSSLELGDSALYFCASSVSTGGGGEKLFFGSGTQLSVL.

This chain links TRBV6-6 with TRBJ1-2; the match to TRBD1 covers 8 bases. Trimming took 5 bases from V and 4 from J; bases not matched to a gene: 3. Germline V CDR1 and CDR2: MNHNY, SVGAGI (reference sequence). This CDR3 is built from 13 residues. The CDR3 coding sequence is TGTGCCAGCAGTGGAGGGACAGGCTATGGCTACACCTTC. It encodes CASSGGTGYGYTF.

The chain uses TRBV6-6 and TRBJ2-5, with 7 positions matching TRBD1. Losses at the gene ends were 0 bases for V and 9 bases for J; bases not matched to a gene: 7. CDR1 is MNHNY, CDR2 SVGAGI, per germline (reference sequence). This CDR3 comprises 14 residues. CDR3 protein: CASSYSGGRVAQYF. CDR3 coding DNA: TGTGCCAGCAGTTACTCAGGGGGCCGGGTCGCCCAGTACTTC.

The V gene is TRBV6-6, the J gene TRBJ1-3, with a weak D call TRBD1 (5 bases). Trimming removed 0 bases at V and 4 bases at J, with 7 bases between. CDR1 is MNHNY and CDR2 is SVGAGI in the germline V gene (reference sequence). There are 14 residues in the CDR3. For the CDR3, the DNA is TGTGCCAGCAGTTACTCGGGGCAGGGAAACACCATATATTTT. Amino acids: CASSYSGQGNTIYF.